This is a list of T cell receptor beta chains from one sample in a study of shared T cell receptors in the human thymus. The data were produced by immunoSEQ multiplex PCR, yet TCRdb's version contains in-frame clones alone and is incomplete. The repertoire consists of around 65,000 clones, with roughly 96% occurring once and the leading ten covering roughly 0.033%. Sequenced sample: thymocytes. These receptor sequences come from a human donor. The conserved cysteine and the conserved F or W are not part of the CDR3 here.

J gene: TRBJ1-2; V gene: TRBV6-5; CDR3 protein: ASSVRTNHVGGYT
J gene: TRBJ2-5; V gene: TRBV7-2; CDR3 protein: ASSPVSGGTETQY
J gene: TRBJ2-7; V gene: TRBV4-2; CDR3 protein: ASSASGTTGADEQY
J gene: TRBJ2-7; V gene: TRBV13; CDR3 protein: ASSLGRSYSEQY
J gene: TRBJ1-4; V gene: TRBV5-1; CDR3 protein: ASSLGKGLGEKLF
J gene: TRBJ1-6; V gene: TRBV7-2; CDR3 protein: ASSLAPSLRTGGLSAISPLH
J gene: TRBJ2-1; V gene: TRBV6-5; CDR3 protein: ASSYSWSMGDEQF
J gene: TRBJ2-7; V gene: TRBV25-1; CDR3 protein: ASSARYAYEQY
J gene: TRBJ1-4; V gene: TRBV7-2; CDR3 protein: ASSLGGGYDNEKLF
J gene: TRBJ2-6; V gene: TRBV9; CDR3 protein: ASSVSVQGGGANVLT
J gene: TRBJ1-5; V gene: TRBV28; CDR3 protein: ASSGNGTDSQPQH
J gene: TRBJ2-2; V gene: TRBV19; CDR3 protein: ASSLPLTGTGNTGELF
J gene: TRBJ2-1; V gene: TRBV5-1; CDR3 protein: ASQGPDYNEQF
J gene: TRBJ1-2; V gene: TRBV4-3; CDR3 protein: ASSHAWGNDYGYT
J gene: TRBJ1-1; V gene: TRBV27; CDR3 protein: ASTPNPQGFNTEAF
J gene: TRBJ2-3; V gene: TRBV7-6; CDR3 protein: ASSSESGERPDTQY
J gene: TRBJ1-2; V gene: TRBV6-6; CDR3 protein: ASTVRDWGYT
J gene: TRBJ2-5; V gene: TRBV7-2; CDR3 protein: ASSLAGGGAGETQY
J gene: TRBJ1-4; V gene: TRBV6-5; CDR3 protein: ASSFQTGGSEKLF
J gene: TRBJ2-2; V gene: TRBV6-1; CDR3 protein: ASSEEKGRVAGELF
J gene: TRBJ1-5; V gene: TRBV27; CDR3 protein: ASSPLYRDRGSNQPQH
J gene: TRBJ2-7; V gene: TRBV6-1; CDR3 protein: ASSECRAYEQY
J gene: TRBJ1-6; V gene: TRBV7-2; CDR3 protein: ASSLGSNPGQRYSPLH
J gene: TRBJ2-3; V gene: TRBV11-3; CDR3 protein: ASSLGTYGTDTQY
J gene: TRBJ2-7; V gene: TRBV19; CDR3 protein: ASSSRAGTYEQY
J gene: TRBJ2-1; V gene: TRBV5-4; CDR3 protein: ASSWLGVSETYNEQF
J gene: TRBJ2-1; V gene: TRBV7-2; CDR3 protein: ASSSTSGGPSYNEQF
J gene: TRBJ2-2; V gene: TRBV12-5; CDR3 protein: ASGFLSSPTGELF
J gene: TRBJ1-2; V gene: TRBV4-1; CDR3 protein: ASSQNRKRTGYGYT
J gene: TRBJ2-7; V gene: TRBV7-9; CDR3 protein: ASSPRDRVSYEQY